Below, 3 T cell receptor beta chains from the same sample are listed, as sequenced in a study of T cell responses to AZD1222 COVID-19 vaccine. Libraries were prepared by immunoSEQ multiplex PCR; TCRdb keeps only in-frame clonotypes and omits some of them. The repertoire holds around 190,000 clones, approximately 86% seen once, with around a tenth in the top ten. Sample: peripheral blood, taken 28 days after the second AZD1222 dose. The receptors come from an adult who received the AZD1222 COVID-19 vaccine.

This rearrangement joins TRBV7-9 to TRBJ1-1, with TRBD1 identical over 8 bases. This CDR3 is built from 14 residues. Per germline, CDR1 SEHNR and CDR2 FQNEAQ (reference sequence). V gave up 1 base and J gave up 7 bases; unmatched junction bases: 5. The CDR3 region is CASSLVGQGHEAFF. The CDR3 coding sequence is TGTGCCAGCAGCTTAGTAGGACAGGGCCATGAAGCTTTCTTT.

This chain uses TRBV7-2 with TRBJ1-2; 9 bases align to TRBD1. In germline, CDR1 is SGHTA, CDR2 FQGNSA. This CDR3 comprises 14 residues. After removal of 1 base from V and 7 bases from J, the junction contained 4 bases not matched to a gene. DNA of the CDR3: TGTGCCAGCAGCTTAGACAGGGGGCTGAGTGGCTACACCTTC. This encodes CASSLDRGLSGYTF.

The chain uses TRBV5-1 and TRBJ2-2; D is undetermined. Germline V gives CDR1 SGHRS, CDR2 YFSETQ. The CDR3 is 17 amino acids. V was trimmed by 1 base and J by 5 bases, leaving 18 bases between them. In DNA, the CDR3 is TGCGCCAGCAGCTTGTGGTCCTCCGGTGATCGGACCGGGGAGCTGTTTTTT. It encodes CASSLWSSGDRTGELFF.